This entry describes one T cell receptor (beta chain). The table came from immunoSEQ multiplex PCR; TCRdb's copy has only in-frame clones and leaves some out. The sample has fewer than 35,000 clones, 80% to 90% seen once. The data belong to a study of blood T cell repertoires in COVID-19. Sequencing input: peripheral blood. The clonotype originates from a human donor in a cohort sampled during active COVID-19. The donor label of this sample is uncertain.

CDR3 in amino acids: CASSRGTEVLSHTQYF. CDR3 nucleotides: TGCGCCAGCAGCCGTGGGACAGAGGTCCTTTCGCATACGCAGTATTTT. V and J are TRBV4-1 and TRBJ2-3; 7 nucleotides align to TRBD1. V dropped 4 bases and J dropped 7; count of bases not matched to a gene: 14. The CDR3 length is 16 residues. The germline CDR1 and CDR2 sequences are MGHRA and YSYEKL.